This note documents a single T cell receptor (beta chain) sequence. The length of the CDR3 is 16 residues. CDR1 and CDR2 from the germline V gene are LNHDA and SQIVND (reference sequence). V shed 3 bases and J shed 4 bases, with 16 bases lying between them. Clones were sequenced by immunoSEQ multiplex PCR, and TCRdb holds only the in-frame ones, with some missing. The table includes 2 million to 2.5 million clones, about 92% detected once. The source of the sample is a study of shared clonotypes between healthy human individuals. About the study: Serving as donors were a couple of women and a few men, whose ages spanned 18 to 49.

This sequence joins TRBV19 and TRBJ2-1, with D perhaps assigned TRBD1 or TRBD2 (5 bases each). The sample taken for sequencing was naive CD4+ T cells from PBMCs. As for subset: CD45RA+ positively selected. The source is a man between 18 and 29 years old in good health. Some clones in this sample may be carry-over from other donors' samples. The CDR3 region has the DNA TGTGCCAGTAGTATCAATAGGGACCAGACGTACAATGAGCAGTTCTTC. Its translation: CASSINRDQTYNEQFF.